This T cell receptor beta chain was captured by sequencing in a study of blood T cell repertoires in COVID-19. The germline V gene encodes CDR1 LNHDA and CDR2 SQIVND (reference sequence). V lost 7 bases and J lost 5, with 12 bases in between. The CDR3 spans 14 residues. In the original processing: Amplifying reference gene primers gave estimates of nucleated cell counts. Produced via immunoSEQ multiplex PCR; TCRdb's table is partial and in-frame only. V and J calls and clone size are those listed in that table; D and trimming were worked out from the DNA. The data show approximately 100,000 clones, 76% seen once.

The chain carries TRBV19 and TRBJ1-6, with unresolved D. Sequenced: peripheral blood. The receptor was derived from a man older than 75 with COVID-19, enrolled during active disease. The CDR3 sequence is CASKAEADNSPLHF. The CDR3 DNA reads as TGTGCCAGTAAGGCGGAGGCGGATAATTCACCCCTCCACTTT.